This T cell receptor (beta chain) is from a study of blood T cell repertoires in COVID-19. Germline V gene lookup returns CDR1 SEHNR and CDR2 FQNEAQ (reference sequence). V gave up 5 bases and J gave up 2 bases; unmatched junction bases: 4. The CDR3 sequence is 16 residues long. Repertoires were generated with immunoSEQ multiplex PCR, while TCRdb's copy carries only in-frame clones and drops some. The sample carries fewer than 120,000 clones, less than 85% recorded once. The V and J genes are TRBV7-9 and TRBJ2-6; 9 bases are a match to TRBD1. Specimen: peripheral blood. The TCR originated in a woman older than 75 with acute or convalescent COVID-19. CDR3 DNA: TGTGCCAGCAGCACCCACAGGGGGCCTGGGGCCAACGTCCTGACTTTC. It is translated as CASSTHRGPGANVLTF.